This TCR beta chain was obtained from a study of tumor-infiltrating lymphocytes in primary liver carcinoma. The input was 450 to 500 ng total RNA; TCR beta cDNA was made from it with a constant-region primer. Amplification in three nested multiplex PCR rounds with slightly modified ARM-PCR gave rise to TCR beta libraries. The opening two PCR rounds, around 10 cycles each, paired TRBV1-TRBV30 forward primers with a C-beta reverse primer. TCRdb recomputed calls from the multiplex PCR reads with MiXCR, one row per CDR3 protein. The sample carries roughly 24,000 distinct CDR3 sequences, approximately 80% recorded once. Germline values: CDR1 SGHAT, CDR2 FQNNGV. This CDR3 has 14 residues. With respect to this clonotype: A read error may produce the germline difference seen at one junction end.

Each 20-30 mg portion of unsorted bulk tissue served as the source for co-extraction of RNA and DNA. Patients' primary liver carcinoma was surgically resected. This chain connects TRBV11-2 to TRBJ2-5, with 8 bases aligning to TRBD2. The sample taken for sequencing was liver tumor tissue from sampling region 5. The subset denotes: tumor region T5, tumor centre. The clonotype was recovered from a woman younger than 45 with primary liver carcinoma and hepatitis B virus infection. The CDR3 reads CACSRDISGATQYF. The CDR3 DNA reads TGTGCCTGCAGCCGTGATATTAGCGGGGCGACCCAGTACTTT.